These 2 T cell receptor beta chains were all obtained from the same sample, sequenced in a study of T-cell reconstitution after alpha-beta-depleted transplantation in children. The library targeted TCRbeta and was prepared with unique molecular identifiers. From the PCR reads, TCRdb called clonotypes with MiXCR, one entry per CDR3 protein. Among 450,000 to 600,000 distinct CDR3 sequences listed, 10% to 15% were seen once. The source was PBMCs, mostly from graft donor cells, collected 360 days after TCRalphabeta/CD19-depleted stem cell transplant. The receptors originated from a male patient younger than 18 who had a stem cell transplant for acute myeloid leukemia, so the T cells may come from the graft donor.

In its sample, this clonotype was seen many times. The chain has TRBV28 and TRBJ1-1; D not resolved. Germline-derived CDR1 and CDR2 are MDHEN and SYDVKM. Trimming shortened V by 2 bases and J by 4 bases, and 8 bases separated the two germline ends. The CDR3 has 13 amino acids. This chain's CDR3 is CASSLIYRTEAFF. The CDR3 bases are TGTGCCAGCAGTTTAATCTACCGCACTGAAGCTTTCTTT.

This clonotype was counted a few times. The rearrangement joins TRBV14 to TRBJ2-1; D unresolved. The ends were cut back, 5 bases at V and 5 bases at J, with 13 bases in the middle. The germline V gene encodes CDR1 SGHDN and CDR2 FVKESK. This CDR3 is built from 14 residues. CDR3 residues: CASSSSSTNNEQFF. CDR3 in DNA: TGTGCCAGCAGCTCCTCTAGTACGAACAATGAGCAGTTCTTC.